This section outlines one T cell receptor (beta chain) sequence together with its context. TCRdb keeps only in-frame clones here, not all; method: immunoSEQ multiplex PCR. The sample includes fewer than 90,000 clones, approximately 81% of them seen just once. This sample was taken from a study of cytomegalovirus exposure and HLA in healthy donors. The V gene's germline CDR1 is SNHLY and CDR2 FYNNEI. With V trimmed by 5 bases and J by 4 bases, 4 bases remained unmatched. This CDR3 has 15 amino acids. The sample consisted of PBMCs. The TCR originated in a woman younger than 30 in good health and CMV-seropositive. The rearrangement links TRBV2 to TRBJ2-1; 11 nucleotides line up with TRBD2. The CDR3 protein is CASSLAGGRYNEQFF. The CDR3 coding sequence is TGTGCCAGCAGTTTAGCGGGGGGGAGATACAATGAGCAGTTCTTC.